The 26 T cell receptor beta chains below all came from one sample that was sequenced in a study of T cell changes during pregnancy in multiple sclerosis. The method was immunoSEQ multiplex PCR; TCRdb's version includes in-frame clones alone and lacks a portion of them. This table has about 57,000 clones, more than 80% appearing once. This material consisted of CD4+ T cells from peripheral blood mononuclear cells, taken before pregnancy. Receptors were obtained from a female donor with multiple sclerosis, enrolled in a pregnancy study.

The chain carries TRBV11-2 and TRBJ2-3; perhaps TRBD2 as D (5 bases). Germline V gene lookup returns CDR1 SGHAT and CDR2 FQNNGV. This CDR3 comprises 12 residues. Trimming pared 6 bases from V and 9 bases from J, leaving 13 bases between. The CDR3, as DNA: TGTGCCAGCAGGTCTGACACGGGAACGCAGTATTTT. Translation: CASRSDTGTQYF. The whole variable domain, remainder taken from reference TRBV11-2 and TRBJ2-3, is EAGVAQSPRYKIIEKRQSVAFWCNPISGHATLYWYQQILGQGPKLLIQFQNNGVVDDSQLPKDRFSAERLKGVDSTLKIQPAKLEDSAVYLCASRSDTGTQYFGPGTRLTVL.

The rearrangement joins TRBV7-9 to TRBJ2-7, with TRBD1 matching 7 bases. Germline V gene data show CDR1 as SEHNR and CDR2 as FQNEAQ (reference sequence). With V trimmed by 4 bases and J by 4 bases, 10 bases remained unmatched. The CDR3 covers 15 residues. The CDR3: CASSSRQGLGYEQYF. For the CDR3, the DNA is TGTGCCAGCAGCTCCAGACAGGGTCTAGGGTACGAGCAGTACTTC. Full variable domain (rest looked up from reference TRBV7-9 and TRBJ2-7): DTGVSQNPRHKITKRGQNVTFRCDPISEHNRLYWYRQTLGQGPEFLTYFQNEAQLEKSRLLSDRFSAERPKGSFSTLEIQRTEQGDSAMYLCASSSRQGLGYEQYFGPGTRLTVT.

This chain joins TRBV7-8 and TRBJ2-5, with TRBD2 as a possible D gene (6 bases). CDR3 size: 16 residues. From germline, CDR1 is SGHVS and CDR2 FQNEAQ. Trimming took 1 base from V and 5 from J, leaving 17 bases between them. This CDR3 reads CASSLVSGAGFETQYF. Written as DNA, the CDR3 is TGTGCCAGCAGCTTAGTTTCCGGGGCGGGGTTCGAGACCCAGTACTTC.

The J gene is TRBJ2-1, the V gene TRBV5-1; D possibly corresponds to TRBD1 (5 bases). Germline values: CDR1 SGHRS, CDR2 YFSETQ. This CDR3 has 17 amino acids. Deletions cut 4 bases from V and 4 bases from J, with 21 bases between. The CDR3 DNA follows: TGCGCCAGCAGCGCGAACCCCCCCAGGGTTAATTACAATGAGCAGTTCTTC. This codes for CASSANPPRVNYNEQFF.

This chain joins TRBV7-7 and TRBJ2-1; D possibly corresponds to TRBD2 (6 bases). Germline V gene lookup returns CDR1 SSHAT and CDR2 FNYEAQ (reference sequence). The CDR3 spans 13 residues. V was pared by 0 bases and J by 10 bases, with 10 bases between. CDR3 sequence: CASSLAGGGEQFF. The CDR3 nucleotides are TGTGCCAGCAGCTTAGCGGGAGGTGGCGAGCAGTTCTTC.

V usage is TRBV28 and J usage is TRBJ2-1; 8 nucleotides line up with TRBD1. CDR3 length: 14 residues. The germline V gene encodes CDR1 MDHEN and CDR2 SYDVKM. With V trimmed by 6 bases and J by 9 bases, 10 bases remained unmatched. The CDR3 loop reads CASRTRAGGSEQFF. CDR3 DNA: TGTGCCAGCAGAACCCGGGCAGGGGGCAGTGAGCAGTTCTTC.

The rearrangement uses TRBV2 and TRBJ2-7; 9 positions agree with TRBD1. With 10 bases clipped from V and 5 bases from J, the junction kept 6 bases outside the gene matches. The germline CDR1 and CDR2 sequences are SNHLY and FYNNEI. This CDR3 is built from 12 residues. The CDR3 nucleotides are TGTGCCACGGGACAGGGATTAGACGAGCAGTACTTC. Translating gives CATGQGLDEQYF.

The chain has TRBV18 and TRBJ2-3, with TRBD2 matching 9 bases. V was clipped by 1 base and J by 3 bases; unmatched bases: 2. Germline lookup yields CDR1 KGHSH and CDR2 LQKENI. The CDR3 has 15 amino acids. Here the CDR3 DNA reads TGTGCCAGCTCACCACTAGCGGGAGCGACAGATACGCAGTATTTT. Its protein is CASSPLAGATDTQYF.

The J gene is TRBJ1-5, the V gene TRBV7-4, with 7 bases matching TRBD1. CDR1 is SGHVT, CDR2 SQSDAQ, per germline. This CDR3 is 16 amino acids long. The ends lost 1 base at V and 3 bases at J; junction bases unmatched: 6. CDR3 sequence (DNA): TGTGCCAGCAGCTTAGAATCAGGGGGTCACAATCAGCCCCAGCATTTT. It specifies CASSLESGGHNQPQHF. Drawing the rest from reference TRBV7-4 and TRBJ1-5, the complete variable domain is GAGVSQSPRYKVAKRGRDVALRCDSISGHVTLYWYRQTLGQGSEVLTYSQSDAQRDKSGRPSGRFSAERPERSVSTLKIQRTEQGDSAVYLCASSLESGGHNQPQHFGDGTRLSIL.

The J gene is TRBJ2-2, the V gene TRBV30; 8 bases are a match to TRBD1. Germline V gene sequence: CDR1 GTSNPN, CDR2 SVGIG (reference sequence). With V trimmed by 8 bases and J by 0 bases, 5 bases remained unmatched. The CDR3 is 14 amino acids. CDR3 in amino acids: CAGTQGANTGELFF. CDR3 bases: TGTGCCGGGACACAGGGGGCGAACACCGGGGAGCTGTTTTTT.

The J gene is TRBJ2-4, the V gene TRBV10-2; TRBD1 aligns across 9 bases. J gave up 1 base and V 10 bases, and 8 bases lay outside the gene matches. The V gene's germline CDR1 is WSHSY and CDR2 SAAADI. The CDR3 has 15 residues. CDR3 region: CATSRQGVAKNIQYF. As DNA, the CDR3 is TGCGCCACCTCTAGACAGGGGGTTGCCAAAAACATTCAGTACTTC.

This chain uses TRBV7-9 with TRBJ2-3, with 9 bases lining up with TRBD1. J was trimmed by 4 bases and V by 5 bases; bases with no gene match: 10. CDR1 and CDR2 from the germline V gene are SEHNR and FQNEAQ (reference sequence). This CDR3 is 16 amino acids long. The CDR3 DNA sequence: TGTGCCAGCAGCCCCAAAGGGACAGGGAGAGCAGATACGCAGTATTTT. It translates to CASSPKGTGRADTQYF.

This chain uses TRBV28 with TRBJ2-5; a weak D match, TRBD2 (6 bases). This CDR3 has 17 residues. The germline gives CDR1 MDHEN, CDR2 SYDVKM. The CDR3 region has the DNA TGTGCTACAGAGGGCCAATGGAGGGAGTACCATCAAGAGACCCAGTACTTC. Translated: CATEGQWREYHQETQYF.

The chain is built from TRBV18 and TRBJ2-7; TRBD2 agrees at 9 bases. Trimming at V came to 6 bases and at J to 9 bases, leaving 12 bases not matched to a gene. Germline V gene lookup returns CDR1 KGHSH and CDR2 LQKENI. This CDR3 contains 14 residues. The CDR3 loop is CASSVAGDILGQYF. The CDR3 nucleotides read TGTGCCAGCTCGGTAGCGGGAGATATCCTCGGGCAGTACTTC.

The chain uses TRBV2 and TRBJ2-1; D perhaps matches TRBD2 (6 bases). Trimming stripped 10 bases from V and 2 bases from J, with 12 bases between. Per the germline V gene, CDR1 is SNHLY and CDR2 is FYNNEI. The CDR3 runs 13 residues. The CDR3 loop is CATSGGTYNEQFF. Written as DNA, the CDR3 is TGTGCCACCTCCGGGGGAACCTACAATGAGCAGTTCTTC.

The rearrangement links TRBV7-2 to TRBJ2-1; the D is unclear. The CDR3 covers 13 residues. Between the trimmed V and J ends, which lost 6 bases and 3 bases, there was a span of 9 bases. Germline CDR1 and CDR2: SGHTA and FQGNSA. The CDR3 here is CASSPYNYNEQFF. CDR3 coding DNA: TGTGCCAGCAGTCCGTACAACTACAATGAGCAGTTCTTC. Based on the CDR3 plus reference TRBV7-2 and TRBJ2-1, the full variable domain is GAGVSQSPSNKVTEKGKDVELRCDPISGHTALYWYRQSLGQGLEFLIYFQGNSAPDKSGLPSDRFSAERTGGSVSTLTIQRTQQEDSAVYLCASSPYNYNEQFFGPGTRLTVL.

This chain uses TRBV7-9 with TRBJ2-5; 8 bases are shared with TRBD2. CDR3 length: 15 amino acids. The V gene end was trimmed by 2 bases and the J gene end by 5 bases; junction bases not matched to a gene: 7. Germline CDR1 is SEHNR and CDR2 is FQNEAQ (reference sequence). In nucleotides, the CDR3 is TGTGCCAGCAGCTTACCCAGGGGCGGGGGGGAGACCCAGTACTTC. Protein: CASSLPRGGGETQYF.

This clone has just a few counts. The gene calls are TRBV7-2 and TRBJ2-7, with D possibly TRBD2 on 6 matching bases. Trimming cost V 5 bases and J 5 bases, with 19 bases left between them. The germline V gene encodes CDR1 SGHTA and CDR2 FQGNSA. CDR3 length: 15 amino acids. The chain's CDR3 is CASSQKGILAHEQYF. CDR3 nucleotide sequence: TGTGCCAGCAGCCAAAAGGGCATACTAGCTCACGAGCAGTACTTC.

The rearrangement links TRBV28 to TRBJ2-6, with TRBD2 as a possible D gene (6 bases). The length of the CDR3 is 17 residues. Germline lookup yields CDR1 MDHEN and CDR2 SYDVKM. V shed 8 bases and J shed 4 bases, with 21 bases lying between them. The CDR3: CASSRRLASRGANVLTF. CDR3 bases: TGTGCCAGCTCCCGGAGGCTAGCGAGTAGGGGGGCCAACGTCCTGACTTTC.

DNA of the CDR3: TGTGCCAGCAGCCGCGTTCGACAGGGGGGCATGAACACTGAAGCTTTCTTT. As protein: CASSRVRQGGMNTEAFF. The chain carries TRBV2 and TRBJ1-1; 9 bases fit TRBD1. The V segment lost 6 bases and the J segment 0 bases; nucleotides outside the gene matches: 11. This CDR3 is 17 amino acids long. Germline V gene lookup returns CDR1 SNHLY and CDR2 FYNNEI.

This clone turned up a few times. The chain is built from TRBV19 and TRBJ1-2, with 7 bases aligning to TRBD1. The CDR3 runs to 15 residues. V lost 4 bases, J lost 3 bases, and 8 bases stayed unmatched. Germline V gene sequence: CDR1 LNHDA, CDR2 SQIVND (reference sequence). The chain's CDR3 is CASSTPGQNYYGYTF. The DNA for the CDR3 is TGTGCCAGTAGTACCCCGGGACAGAACTACTATGGCTACACCTTC.

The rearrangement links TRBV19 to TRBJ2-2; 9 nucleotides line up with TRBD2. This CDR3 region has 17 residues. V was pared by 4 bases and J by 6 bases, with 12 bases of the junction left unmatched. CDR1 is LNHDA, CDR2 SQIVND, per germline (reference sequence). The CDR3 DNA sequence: TGTGCCAGTAGTACGATTGGGACTAGCAAAGATGCCGGGGAGCTGTTTTTT. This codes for CASSTIGTSKDAGELFF.

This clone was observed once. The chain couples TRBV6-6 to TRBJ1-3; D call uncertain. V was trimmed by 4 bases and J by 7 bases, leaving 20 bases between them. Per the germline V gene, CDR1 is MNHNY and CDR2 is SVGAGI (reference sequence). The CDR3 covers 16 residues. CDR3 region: CASSSSGSAIWNTIYF. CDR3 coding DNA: TGTGCCAGCAGTTCGAGCGGAAGTGCAATCTGGAACACCATATATTTT.

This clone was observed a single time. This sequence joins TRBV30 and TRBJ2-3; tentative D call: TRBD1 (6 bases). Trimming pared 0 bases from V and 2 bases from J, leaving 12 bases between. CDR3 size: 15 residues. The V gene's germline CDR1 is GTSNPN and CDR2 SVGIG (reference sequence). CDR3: CAWSVGQGNTDTQYF. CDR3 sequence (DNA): TGTGCCTGGAGTGTCGGGCAGGGGAACACAGATACGCAGTATTTT.

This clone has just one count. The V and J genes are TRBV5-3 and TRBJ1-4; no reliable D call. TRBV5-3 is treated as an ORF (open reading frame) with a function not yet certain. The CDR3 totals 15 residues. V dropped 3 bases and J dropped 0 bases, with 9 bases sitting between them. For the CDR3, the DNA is TGTGCCAGAAGCTCTTCAGGATCAACTAATGAAAAACTGTTTTTT. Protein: CARSSSGSTNEKLFF.

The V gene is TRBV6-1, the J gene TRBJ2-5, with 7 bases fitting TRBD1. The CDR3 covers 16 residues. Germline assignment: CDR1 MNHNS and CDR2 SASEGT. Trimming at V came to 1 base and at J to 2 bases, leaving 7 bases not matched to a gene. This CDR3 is CASSEGGRGTQETQYF. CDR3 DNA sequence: TGTGCCAGCAGTGAAGGTGGCAGGGGGACACAAGAGACCCAGTACTTC.